This TCR beta chain was obtained from a study of T-cell memory formation after mild COVID-19. General study results and limits: The authors left the SARS-CoV-2 specificity of second-wave clones peaking on day 37 unconfirmed. CD4+ contracting clones were mainly CM and EM; CD8+ ones, EMRA.

Turning to this clonotype: Its antigen is currently unknown.

Germline V gene lookup returns CDR1 LGHNA and CDR2 YSLEER. Trimming stripped 3 bases from V and 2 bases from J, with 14 bases between. The CDR3 is 16 amino acids. TCRdb analysed the 5' RACE reads with MiXCR anew, one entry per CDR3 protein. This table has approximately 560,000 distinct CDR3 sequences, 17% appearing once. Sample: PBMCs or a T cell subset sorted from them (not recorded which). The chain couples TRBV4-3 to TRBJ2-1; D might be TRBD1 (7 bases). The clonotype was recovered from an adult woman who had mild COVID-19 (a few samples of this study predate the infection). Cell type and time point are not known. CDR3 nucleotide sequence: TGCGCCAGCAGCCAGGAGGGACAGCCGACCTACAATGAGCAGTTCTTC. Translated, it gives CASSQEGQPTYNEQFF.